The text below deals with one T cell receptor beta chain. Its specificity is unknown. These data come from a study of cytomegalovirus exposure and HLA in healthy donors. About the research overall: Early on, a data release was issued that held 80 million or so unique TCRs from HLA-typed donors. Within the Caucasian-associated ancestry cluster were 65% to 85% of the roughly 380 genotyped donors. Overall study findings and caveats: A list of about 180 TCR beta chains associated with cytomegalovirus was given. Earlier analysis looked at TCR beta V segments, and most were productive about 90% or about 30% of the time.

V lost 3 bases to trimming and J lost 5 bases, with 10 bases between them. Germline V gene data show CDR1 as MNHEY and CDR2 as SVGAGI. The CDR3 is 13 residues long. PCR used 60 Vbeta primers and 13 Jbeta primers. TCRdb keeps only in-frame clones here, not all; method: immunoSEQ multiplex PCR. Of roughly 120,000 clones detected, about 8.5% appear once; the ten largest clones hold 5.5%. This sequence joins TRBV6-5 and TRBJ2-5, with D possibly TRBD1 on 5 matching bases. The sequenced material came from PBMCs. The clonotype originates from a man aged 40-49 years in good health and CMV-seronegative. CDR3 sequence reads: CASSYSKGETQYF. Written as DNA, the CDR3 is TGTGCCAGCAGTTATTCCAAGGGGGAGACCCAGTACTTC.